The table lists the clone carrying this T cell receptor (beta chain) with a count of one. One Seattle source followed patients from active infection through their disease course. These data are taken from a study of blood T cell repertoires in COVID-19. Background on the study: Sites in the United States, Italy and Spain provided acute and convalescent COVID-19 samples.

Germline CDR1 is ENHRY and CDR2 is SYGVKD. V was clipped by 4 bases and J by 5 bases; unmatched bases: 2. The CDR3 extends over 14 amino acids. TCRdb's table, derived via immunoSEQ multiplex PCR, lists solely in-frame clones and lacks some. The sample lists almost 250,000 clones, 86% occurring once. This TCR derives from an elderly woman with COVID-19, enrolled during active disease. This rearrangement joins TRBV10-3 to TRBJ1-5, with TRBD1 matching over 10 bases. Sequencing used peripheral blood. The CDR3 nucleotides read TGTGCCATCAGTGCGGGACAGGGGTATCAGCCCCAGCATTTT. Encoded protein: CAISAGQGYQPQHF.